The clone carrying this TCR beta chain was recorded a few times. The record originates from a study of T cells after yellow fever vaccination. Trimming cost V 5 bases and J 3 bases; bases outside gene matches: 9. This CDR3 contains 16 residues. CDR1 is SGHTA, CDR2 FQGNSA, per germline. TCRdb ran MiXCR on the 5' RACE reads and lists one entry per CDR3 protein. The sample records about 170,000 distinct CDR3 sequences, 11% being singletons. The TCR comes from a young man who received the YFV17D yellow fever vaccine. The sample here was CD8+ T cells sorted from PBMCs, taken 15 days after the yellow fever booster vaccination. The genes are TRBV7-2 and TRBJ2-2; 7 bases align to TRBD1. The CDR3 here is CASSTNRGDYTGELFF. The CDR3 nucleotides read TGTGCCAGCAGCACAAACAGGGGCGATTACACCGGGGAGCTGTTTTTT.